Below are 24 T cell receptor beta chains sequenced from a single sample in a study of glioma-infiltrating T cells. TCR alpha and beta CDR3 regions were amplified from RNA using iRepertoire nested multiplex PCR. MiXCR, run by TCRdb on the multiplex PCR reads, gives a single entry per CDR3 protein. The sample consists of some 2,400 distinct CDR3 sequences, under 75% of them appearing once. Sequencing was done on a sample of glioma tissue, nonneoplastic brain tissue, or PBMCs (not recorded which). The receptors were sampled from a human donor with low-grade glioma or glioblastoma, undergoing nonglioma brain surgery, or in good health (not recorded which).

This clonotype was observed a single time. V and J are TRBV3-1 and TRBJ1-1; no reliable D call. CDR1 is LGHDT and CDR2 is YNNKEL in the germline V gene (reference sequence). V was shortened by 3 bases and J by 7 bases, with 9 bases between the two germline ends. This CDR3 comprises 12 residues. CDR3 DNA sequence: TGTGCCAGCAGCCACTCGGGCCGTGAAGCTTTCTTT. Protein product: CASSHSGREAFF.

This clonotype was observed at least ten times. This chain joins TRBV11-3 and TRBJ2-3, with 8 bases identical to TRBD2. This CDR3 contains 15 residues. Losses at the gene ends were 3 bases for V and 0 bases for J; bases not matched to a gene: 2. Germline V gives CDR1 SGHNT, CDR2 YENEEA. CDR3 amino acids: CASSFTSGSTDTQYF. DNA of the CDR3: TGTGCCAGCAGCTTTACTAGCGGTAGCACAGATACGCAGTATTTT.

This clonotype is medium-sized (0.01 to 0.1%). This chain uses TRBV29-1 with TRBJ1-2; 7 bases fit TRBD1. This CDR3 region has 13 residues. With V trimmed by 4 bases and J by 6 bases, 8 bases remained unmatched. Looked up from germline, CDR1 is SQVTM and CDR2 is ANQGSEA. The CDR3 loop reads CSVVVTGVDGYTF. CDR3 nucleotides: TGCAGCGTTGTGGTAACAGGGGTGGATGGCTACACCTTC.

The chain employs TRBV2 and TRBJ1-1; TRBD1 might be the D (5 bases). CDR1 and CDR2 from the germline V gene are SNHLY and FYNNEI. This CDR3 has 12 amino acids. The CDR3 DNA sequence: TGTGGCAGTACAGGACTGAACACTGAAGCTTTCTTT. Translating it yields CGSTGLNTEAFF. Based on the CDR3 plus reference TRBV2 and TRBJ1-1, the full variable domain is EPEVTQTPSHQVTQMGQEVILRCVPISNHLYFYWYRQILGQKVEFLVSFYNNEISEKSEIFDDQFSVERPDGSNFTLKIRSTKLEDSAMYFCGSTGLNTEAFFGQGTRLTVV.

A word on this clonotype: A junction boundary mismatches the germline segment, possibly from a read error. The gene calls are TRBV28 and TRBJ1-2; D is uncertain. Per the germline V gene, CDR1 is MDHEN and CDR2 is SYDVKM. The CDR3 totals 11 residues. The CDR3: CASSLAGGYAF. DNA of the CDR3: TGTGCCAGCAGTTTAGCGGGAGGCTACGCCTTC.

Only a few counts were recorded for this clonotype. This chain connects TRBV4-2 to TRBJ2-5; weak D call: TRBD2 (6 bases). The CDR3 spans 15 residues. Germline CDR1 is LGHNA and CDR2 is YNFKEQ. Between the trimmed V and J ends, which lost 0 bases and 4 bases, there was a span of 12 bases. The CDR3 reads CASSQEGPSAETQYF. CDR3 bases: TGTGCCAGCAGCCAAGAGGGACCTAGCGCAGAGACCCAGTACTTC.

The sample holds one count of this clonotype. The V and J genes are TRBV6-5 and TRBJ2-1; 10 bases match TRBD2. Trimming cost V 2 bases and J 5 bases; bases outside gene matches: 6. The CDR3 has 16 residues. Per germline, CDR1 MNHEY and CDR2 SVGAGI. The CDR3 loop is CASSYTAGLADNEQFF. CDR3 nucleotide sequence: TGTGCCAGCAGTTACACCGCCGGACTAGCGGACAATGAGCAGTTCTTC.

The CDR3: CASSFGPLPATQYF. DNA for the CDR3: TGTGCCAGCAGTTTCGGACCGCTCCCCGCGACCCAGTACTTC. The genes are TRBV28 and TRBJ2-5; D is unclear. This CDR3 spans 14 amino acids. The germline gives CDR1 MDHEN, CDR2 SYDVKM. Deletions cut 3 bases from V and 7 bases from J, with 15 bases between.

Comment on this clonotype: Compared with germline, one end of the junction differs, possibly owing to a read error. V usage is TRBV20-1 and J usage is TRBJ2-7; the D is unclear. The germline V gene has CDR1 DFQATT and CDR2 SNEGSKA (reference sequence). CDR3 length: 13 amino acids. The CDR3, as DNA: TGCAGTGCTAGAGAAAGCAAGAACTCCGCGCAGTCCTTC. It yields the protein CSARESKNSAQSF.

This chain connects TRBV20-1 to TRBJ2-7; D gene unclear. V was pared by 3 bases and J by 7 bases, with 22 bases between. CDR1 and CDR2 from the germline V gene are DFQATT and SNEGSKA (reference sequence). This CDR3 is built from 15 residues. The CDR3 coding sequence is TGCAGTGCTAGGGGTCGCGACTTCTCTTTAGAGGAGCAGTACGTC. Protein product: CSARGRDFSLEEQYV.

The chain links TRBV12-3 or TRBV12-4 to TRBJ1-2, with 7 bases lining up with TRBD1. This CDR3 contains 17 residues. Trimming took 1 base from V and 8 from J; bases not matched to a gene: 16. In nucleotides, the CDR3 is TGTGCCAGCAGTTTAGTATCGGCAGGGGGAATTCAGGAGGGCTACACCTTC. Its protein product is CASSLVSAGGIQEGYTF.

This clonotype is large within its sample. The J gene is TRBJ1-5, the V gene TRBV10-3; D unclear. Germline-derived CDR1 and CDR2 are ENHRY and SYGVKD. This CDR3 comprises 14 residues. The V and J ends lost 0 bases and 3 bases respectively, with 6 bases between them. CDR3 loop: CAISESMTNQPQHF. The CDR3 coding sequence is TGTGCCATCAGTGAGTCGATGACCAATCAGCCCCAGCATTTT.

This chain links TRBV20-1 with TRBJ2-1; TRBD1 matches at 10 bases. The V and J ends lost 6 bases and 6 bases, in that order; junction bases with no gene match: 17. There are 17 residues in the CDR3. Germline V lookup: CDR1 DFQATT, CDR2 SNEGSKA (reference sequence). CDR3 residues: CSASSSLPGQGPNEQFF. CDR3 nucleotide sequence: TGCAGTGCCAGCAGTTCCTTACCGGGACAGGGGCCCAATGAGCAGTTCTTC.

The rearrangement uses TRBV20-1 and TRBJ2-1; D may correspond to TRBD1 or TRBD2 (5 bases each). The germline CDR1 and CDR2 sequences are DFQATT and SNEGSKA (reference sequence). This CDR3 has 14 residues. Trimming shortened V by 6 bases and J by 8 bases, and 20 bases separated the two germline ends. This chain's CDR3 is CSASSGLGRDEQFF. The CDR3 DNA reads TGCAGTGCCAGCAGCGGCCTGGGACGGGATGAGCAGTTCTTC.

CDR3 bases: TGTGCCAGCAGTGGTGATTGGACAGGGGGGTCAGATAGCAATCAGCCCCAGCATTTT. Its translation is CASSGDWTGGSDSNQPQHF. The chain combines TRBV27 with TRBJ1-5; 10 bases match TRBD1. The trim removed 5 bases at V and 0 bases at J, leaving 13 bases unmatched. CDR1 and CDR2 (germline): MNHEY, SMNVEV (reference sequence). CDR3 length equals 19 residues.

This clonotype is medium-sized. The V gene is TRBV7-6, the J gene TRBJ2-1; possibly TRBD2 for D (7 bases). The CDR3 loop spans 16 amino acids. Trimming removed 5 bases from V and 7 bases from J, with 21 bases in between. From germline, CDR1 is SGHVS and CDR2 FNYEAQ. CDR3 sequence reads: CASSPGIGGAVNEQFF. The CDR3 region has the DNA TGTGCCAGCAGCCCCGGGATAGGGGGGGCGGTGAATGAGCAGTTCTTC. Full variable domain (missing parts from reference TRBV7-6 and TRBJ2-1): GAGVSQSPRYKVTKRGQDVALRCDPISGHVSLYWYRQALGQGPEFLTYFNYEAQQDKSGLPNDRFSAERPEGSISTLTIQRTEQRDSAMYRCASSPGIGGAVNEQFFGPGTRLTVL.

The CDR3 DNA sequence: TGTGCCAGCGAGGCATTGGGACAGGACTTCTATGGCTACACCTTC. This codes for CASEALGQDFYGYTF. This chain connects TRBV6-1 to TRBJ1-2, with 8 positions matching TRBD1. With 8 bases clipped from V and 4 bases from J, the junction kept 12 bases outside the gene matches. The CDR3 totals 15 residues. The germline gives CDR1 MNHNS, CDR2 SASEGT.

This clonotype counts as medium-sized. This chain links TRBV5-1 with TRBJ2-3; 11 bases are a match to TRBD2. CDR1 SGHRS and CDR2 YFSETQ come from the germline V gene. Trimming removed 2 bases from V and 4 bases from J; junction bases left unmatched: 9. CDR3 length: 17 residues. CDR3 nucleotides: TGCGCCAGCAGCTTACTAGCGGGAGTTGAGTTAGCAGATACGCAGTATTTT. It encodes CASSLLAGVELADTQYF.

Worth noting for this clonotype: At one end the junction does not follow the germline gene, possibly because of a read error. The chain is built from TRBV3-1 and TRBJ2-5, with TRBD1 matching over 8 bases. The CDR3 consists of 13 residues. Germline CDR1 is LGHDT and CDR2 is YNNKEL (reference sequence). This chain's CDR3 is CGSPRTGRETQYF. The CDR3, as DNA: TGTGGCAGCCCGAGGACAGGGAGAGAGACCCAGTACTTC.

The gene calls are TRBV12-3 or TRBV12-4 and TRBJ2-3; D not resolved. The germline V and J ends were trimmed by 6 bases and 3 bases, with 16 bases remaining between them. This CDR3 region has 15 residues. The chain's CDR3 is CASRGRPKGTDTQYF. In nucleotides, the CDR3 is TGTGCCAGCAGGGGAAGGCCGAAGGGTACAGATACGCAGTATTTT.

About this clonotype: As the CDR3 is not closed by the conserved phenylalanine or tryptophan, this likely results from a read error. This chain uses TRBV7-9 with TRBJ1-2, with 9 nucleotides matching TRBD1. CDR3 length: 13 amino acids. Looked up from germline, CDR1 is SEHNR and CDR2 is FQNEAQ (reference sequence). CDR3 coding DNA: TGTGCCAGCAGTAGTGGACAGGGGAATGGATACACCCTC. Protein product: CASSSGQGNGYTL.

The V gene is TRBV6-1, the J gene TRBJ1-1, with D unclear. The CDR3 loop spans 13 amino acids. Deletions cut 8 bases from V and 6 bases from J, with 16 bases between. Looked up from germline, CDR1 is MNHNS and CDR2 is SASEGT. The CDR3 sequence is CASYLPEHSEAFF. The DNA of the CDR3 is TGTGCCAGCTACCTTCCCGAACACTCTGAAGCTTTCTTT.

CDR3: CSARDHVNPLATNIQYF. In DNA, the CDR3 is TGCAGTGCTAGAGATCATGTCAATCCGCTAGCCACCAACATTCAGTACTTC. The J gene is TRBJ2-4, the V gene TRBV20-1; D is perhaps TRBD2 (5 bases). V was clipped by 0 bases and J by 7 bases, with 22 bases between them. The length of the CDR3 is 17 residues. The germline V gene has CDR1 DFQATT and CDR2 SNEGSKA (reference sequence).

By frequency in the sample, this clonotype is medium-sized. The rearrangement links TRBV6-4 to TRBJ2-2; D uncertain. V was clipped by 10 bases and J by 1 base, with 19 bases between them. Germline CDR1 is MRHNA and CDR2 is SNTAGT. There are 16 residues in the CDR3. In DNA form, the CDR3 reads TGTGCCACCTCACCCGGACCACACATGAACACCGGGGAGCTGTTTTTT. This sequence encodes CATSPGPHMNTGELFF.